Below, 8 T cell receptor beta chains from the same sample are listed, as sequenced in a study of blood T cell repertoires in COVID-19. TCRdb's table, derived via immunoSEQ multiplex PCR, lists solely in-frame clones and lacks some. The top ten hold 6.3% of the sample, which has roughly 86,000 clones, 80% to 85% seen once. Source material: peripheral blood. The receptor source for this set is a man in his fifties or sixties with acute or convalescent COVID-19.

The chain recombines TRBV4-3 with TRBJ1-2; D is perhaps TRBD1 (6 bases). This CDR3 is 15 amino acids long. Germline CDR1 is LGHNA and CDR2 is YSLEER. The V gene lost 0 bases and the J gene lost 8 bases, with 16 bases spanning the gap. CDR3 coding DNA: TGCGCCAGCAGCCAAGATGTCGCAGGGGATTTAGGCTACACCTTC. This codes for CASSQDVAGDLGYTF.

CDR3 DNA: TGTGCCAGCAGCGGGGGCTTACCTGCAACTAATGAAAAACTGTTTTTT. It yields the protein CASSGGLPATNEKLFF. The rearrangement links TRBV9 to TRBJ1-4, with D possibly TRBD1 on 5 matching bases. Germline CDR1 reads SGDLS; CDR2 reads YYNGEE. This CDR3 comprises 16 residues. Deletions cut 3 bases from V and 0 bases from J, with 12 bases between.

The genes are TRBV3-1 (or the pseudogene TRBV3-2) and TRBJ1-2; TRBD1 matches at 10 bases. The V segment lost 7 bases and the J segment 8 bases; nucleotides outside the gene matches: 10. Germline V gene sequence: CDR1 LGHDT, CDR2 YNNKEL (reference sequence). The CDR3 contains 14 residues. The CDR3 loop reads CASKPTRTGGGYTF. The CDR3 DNA reads as TGTGCCAGCAAACCAACCCGGACAGGGGGAGGCTACACCTTC.

V usage is TRBV11-2 and J usage is TRBJ1-2, with TRBD1 matching 12 bases. This CDR3 has 15 amino acids. CDR1 and CDR2 (germline): SGHAT, FQNNGV. V trimming: 6 bases; J trimming: 4 bases; junction bases outside the gene matches: 6. CDR3: CASRPGTGGGYGYTF. The CDR3 DNA reads TGTGCCAGCAGACCCGGGACAGGGGGCGGCTATGGCTACACCTTC.

The chain combines TRBV11-2 with TRBJ2-7; a weak D match, TRBD2 (6 bases). Trimming removed 5 bases from V and 6 bases from J, with 14 bases in between. The CDR3 loop spans 13 amino acids. Germline V gene sequence: CDR1 SGHAT, CDR2 FQNNGV. The CDR3 is CASSDPGTVEQYF. Here the CDR3 DNA reads TGTGCCAGCAGCGACCCCGGGACTGTCGAGCAGTACTTC.

The chain couples TRBV7-2 to TRBJ1-1; D gene uncertain. The CDR3 length is 14 residues. Trimming removed 6 bases from V and 0 bases from J, with 11 bases in between. Germline CDR1 and CDR2: SGHTA and FQGNSA. CDR3 loop: CASSFTELNTEAFF. The CDR3 coding sequence is TGTGCCAGCAGTTTTACAGAGTTGAACACTGAAGCTTTCTTT.

J is TRBJ2-5 and V is TRBV7-3; 7 bases map to TRBD1. The CDR3 contains 16 residues. V shed 0 bases and J 0 bases; nucleotides not matched to a gene: 4. Per the germline V gene, CDR1 is SGHTA and CDR2 is FQGTGA. The CDR3 DNA is TGTGCCAGCAGCTTAACACCAGGGGGTTACCAAGAGACCCAGTACTTC. Translated, it gives CASSLTPGGYQETQYF. Based on the CDR3 plus reference TRBV7-3 and TRBJ2-5, the full variable domain is GAGVSQTPSNKVTEKGKYVELRCDPISGHTALYWYRQSLGQGPEFLIYFQGTGAADDSGLPNDRFFAVRPEGSVSTLKIQRTERGDSAVYLCASSLTPGGYQETQYFGPGTRLLVL.

The chain recombines TRBV4-3 with TRBJ2-3; 10 nucleotides align to TRBD2. The CDR3 loop spans 16 amino acids. V was pared by 5 bases and J by 3 bases, with 8 bases of the junction left unmatched. The V gene's germline CDR1 is LGHNA and CDR2 YSLEER. Here the CDR3 reads CASSFSSGGRTDTQYF. In DNA form, the CDR3 reads TGCGCCAGCAGCTTTTCTAGCGGGGGAAGGACAGATACGCAGTATTTT.